The TCR beta chain described here comes from a study of beta chain features in type 1 diabetes. Germline V gene data show CDR1 as SQVTM and CDR2 as ANQGSEA. Unmatched junction bases numbered 6, after V lost 5 bases and J lost 6 bases. CDR3 length: 14 amino acids. This clone was observed a few times. Stem cell-like memory, regulatory, central memory and naive CD4+ cells were sorted via CD45RO/CCR7/CD25/CD127/CD95/CD27. Sorted cells reached over 95% purity in every population. cDNA synthesis used the whole RNA isolate, giving expressed TCRB sequences. Data came from immunoSEQ multiplex PCR; TCRdb stores just in-frame clones and leaves some out. The table has some 330,000 clones, about 10% seen once; the top ten hold 0.015% to 0.02%.

The V gene is TRBV29-1, the J gene TRBJ2-2; 10 bases are a match to TRBD1. The sequenced sample consisted of naive CD4+ T cells from blood. The source is a woman aged 25 to 45 in good health. CDR3 sequence: CSVPGQGTSGELFF. CDR3 DNA sequence: TGCAGCGTTCCGGGACAGGGGACGTCCGGGGAGCTGTTTTTT.